This T cell receptor (beta chain) was documented in a study of T cell changes during pregnancy in multiple sclerosis. Sequencing used immunoSEQ multiplex PCR; TCRdb keeps in-frame clones, though not all of them. The sample lists 45,000 to 50,000 clones, 92% occurring once. Trimming left V 6 bases short and J 7 bases short, with 19 bases between. CDR1 is LNHNV and CDR2 is YYDKDF in the germline V gene (reference sequence). The CDR3 runs 15 residues. This material consisted of CD4+ T cells from peripheral blood mononuclear cells, taken in the second trimester of pregnancy. The receptor comes from a female donor in good health, enrolled as a control in a pregnancy study. The chain recombines TRBV15 with TRBJ1-5; the D is unclear. CDR3 nucleotide sequence: TGTGCCACCAGTCCCCCTGTGCAGTCGGGGCAGCCCCAGCATTTT. It encodes CATSPPVQSGQPQHF.